This TCR beta chain was sequenced during a study of CD8 T cells in ankylosing spondylitis. TCRdb passed the 5' RACE reads through MiXCR, listing each CDR3 protein once. The sample holds 250,000 or so distinct CDR3 sequences, over 9.5% seen once. Notes on the study in general: Ankylosing spondylitis blood seemed to carry a telltale TCR beta motif made of roughly eight highly homologous variants.

This clonotype was counted ten times or more. Antigen: not known. Source material: blood, either unsorted or a sorted T cell fraction (not recorded which). This sequence was found in a male donor with ankylosing spondylitis or in good health (not recorded which).

The CDR3 DNA follows: TGTGCCAGCAGCCATAGCGGGGCATACAATGAGCAGTTCTTC. Its protein product is CASSHSGAYNEQFF. The chain employs TRBV7-7 and TRBJ2-1; 8 positions match TRBD2. Germline CDR1 is SSHAT and CDR2 is FNYEAQ (reference sequence). V was clipped by 5 bases and J by 4 bases; unmatched bases: 4. The CDR3 has 14 amino acids.